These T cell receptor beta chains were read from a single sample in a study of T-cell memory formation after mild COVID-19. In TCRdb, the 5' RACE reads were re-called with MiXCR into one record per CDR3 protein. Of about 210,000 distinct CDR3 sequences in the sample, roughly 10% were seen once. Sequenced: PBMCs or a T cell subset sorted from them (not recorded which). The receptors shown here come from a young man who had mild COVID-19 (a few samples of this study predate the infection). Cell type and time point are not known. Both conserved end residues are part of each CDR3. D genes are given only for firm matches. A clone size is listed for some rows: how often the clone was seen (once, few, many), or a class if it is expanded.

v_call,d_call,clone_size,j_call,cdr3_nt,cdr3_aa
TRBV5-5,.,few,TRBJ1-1,TGTGCCAGCAGCTTGCCTAATATGGGCACTGAAGCTTTCTTT,CASSLPNMGTEAFF
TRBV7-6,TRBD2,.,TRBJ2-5,TGTGCCAGCAGACGAGCCCTAGCGGGGAGGGTGGAGACCCAGTACTTC,CASRRALAGRVETQYF
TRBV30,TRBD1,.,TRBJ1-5,TGTGCCTGGAGGGGACAGGGAAGCAATCAGCCCCAGCATTTT,CAWRGQGSNQPQHF
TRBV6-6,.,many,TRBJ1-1,TGTGCCAGCAGTTACGATTTGGGGGGTGGGGACACTGAAGCTTTCTTT,CASSYDLGGGDTEAFF
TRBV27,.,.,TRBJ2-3,TGTGCCAGCAGTTCATACCTGGACTCTCTAGCTAGCACAGATACGCAGTATTTT,CASSSYLDSLASTDTQYF
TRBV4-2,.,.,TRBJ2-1,TGTGCCAGCAGCCCCTCGCCAAGCTTGCATGAGCAGTTCTTC,CASSPSPSLHEQFF
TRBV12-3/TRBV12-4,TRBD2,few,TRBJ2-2,TGTGCCAGCAGTTTAGGAAGCGGGGGGGCCTCCGGGGAGCTGTTTTTT,CASSLGSGGASGELFF
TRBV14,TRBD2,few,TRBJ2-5,TGTGCCAGCAGCCACCTAAGCGGGGGAAGTGAGACCCAGTACTTC,CASSHLSGGSETQYF
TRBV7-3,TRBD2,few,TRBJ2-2,TGTGCCAGCAGTCAACAGCGGGGCGCGAACACCGGGGAGCTGTTTTTT,CASSQQRGANTGELFF
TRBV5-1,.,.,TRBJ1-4,TGCGCCAGCAGCGGAGGGGGGTCTAATGAAAAACTGTTTTTT,CASSGGGSNEKLFF
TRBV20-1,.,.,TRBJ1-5,TGCAGTGCTAGAGGGGACGGGAATCAGCCCCAGCATTTT,CSARGDGNQPQHF
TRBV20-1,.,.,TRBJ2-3,TGCAGTGCTCCCGGGGACTCCCCATCAGATACGCAGTATTTT,CSAPGDSPSDTQYF
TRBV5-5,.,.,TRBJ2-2,TGTGCCAGCAGCTTGGATCAGGGACGGGTCACCGGGGAGCTGTTTTTT,CASSLDQGRVTGELFF
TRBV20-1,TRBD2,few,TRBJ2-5,TGCAGTGCAAGAGGTGTACTAGCGGGGACACGAGCCCGAGAGACCCAGTACTTC,CSARGVLAGTRARETQYF
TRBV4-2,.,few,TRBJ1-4,TGTGCCAGCAGCCTTCATGGGGATGAAAAACTGTTTTTT,CASSLHGDEKLFF
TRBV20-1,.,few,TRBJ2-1,TGCAGTGCTAGAGGAGCGGACAATGAGCAGTTCTTC,CSARGADNEQFF
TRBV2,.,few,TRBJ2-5,TGTGCCAGCAGTGAGAGTCCGGGGGAGACCCAGTACTTC,CASSESPGETQYF
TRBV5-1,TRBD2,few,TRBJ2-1,TGCGCCAGCAGCCTAGGGGCAGCGGGGGAGGGTGAGCAGTTCTTC,CASSLGAAGEGEQFF
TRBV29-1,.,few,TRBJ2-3,TGCAGCGTTGACGGAGGGGGCCAAAGTGCTAGCACAGATACGCAGTATTTT,CSVDGGGQSASTDTQYF
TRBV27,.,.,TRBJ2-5,TGTGCCAGCAGTTTCGCCGGACCTTCTGGGACCCAGTACTTC,CASSFAGPSGTQYF
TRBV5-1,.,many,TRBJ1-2,TGCGCCAGCACCGTCAGTGAGGCGTCCGGCTACACCTTC,CASTVSEASGYTF
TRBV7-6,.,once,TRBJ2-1,TGTGCCAGCAGCATCACAGTAGACAATGAGCAGTTCTTC,CASSITVDNEQFF
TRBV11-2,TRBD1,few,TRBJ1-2,TGTGCCAGCAGCTTAGAGGGACAGGGGGGCTATGGCTACACCTTC,CASSLEGQGGYGYTF
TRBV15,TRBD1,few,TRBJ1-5,TGTGCCACCAGCCCTTTAGGGACAGGGCTCAATCAGCCCCAGCATTTT,CATSPLGTGLNQPQHF
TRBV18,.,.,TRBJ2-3,TGTGCCAGCTCACCCCCGAGTTTCACAGATACGCAGTATTTT,CASSPPSFTDTQYF
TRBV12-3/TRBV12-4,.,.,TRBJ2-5,TGTGCCAGCAGTCCCCAGGTTGCCGAGACCCAGTACTTC,CASSPQVAETQYF
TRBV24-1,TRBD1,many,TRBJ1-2,TGTGCCACCCGCACGGGACTGGGGACAGGGTTTTACTATGGCTACACCTTC,CATRTGLGTGFYYGYTF
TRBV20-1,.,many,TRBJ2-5,TGCAGTGCTAACCCGGACTACCAAGAGACCCAGTACTTC,CSANPDYQETQYF
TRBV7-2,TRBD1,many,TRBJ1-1,TGTGCCAGCAGGCAGGGGGCCTGGACTGAAGCTTTCTTT,CASRQGAWTEAFF
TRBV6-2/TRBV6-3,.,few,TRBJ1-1,TGTGCCAGCAGTTATGGGGCGGTGATGAACACTGAAGCTTTCTTT,CASSYGAVMNTEAFF
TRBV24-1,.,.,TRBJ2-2,TGTGCCACCAGTGAGGATGCCGGGGAGCTGTTTTTT,CATSEDAGELFF
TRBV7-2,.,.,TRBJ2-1,TGTGCCAGCAGCTCCGGACTCAATGAGCAGTTCTTC,CASSSGLNEQFF
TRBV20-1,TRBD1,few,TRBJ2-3,TGCAGTGCCATAGACAGGGGTCTTCAAGATACGCAGTATTTT,CSAIDRGLQDTQYF
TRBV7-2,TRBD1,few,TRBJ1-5,TGTGCCAGCAGCCCAGGGACAGCCGAAGTCGGGCCCCAGCATTTT,CASSPGTAEVGPQHF
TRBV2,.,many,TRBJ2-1,TGTGCCAGCAGTGAAGACGCTAATGAGCAGTTCTTC,CASSEDANEQFF
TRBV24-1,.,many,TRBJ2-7,TGTGCCACCAGTGACCCCCGACGGAGAGGATTCTACGAGCAGTACTTC,CATSDPRRRGFYEQYF
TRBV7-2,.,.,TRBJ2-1,TGTGCCAGCAGCTTAGCGCCGAGGGGAAAACCTTGGGGTGAGCAGTTCTTC,CASSLAPRGKPWGEQFF
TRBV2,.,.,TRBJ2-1,TGTGCCAGCAGTGAACCTAGGACCGGGACGCCGAGGGGTGATGAGCAGTTCTTC,CASSEPRTGTPRGDEQFF
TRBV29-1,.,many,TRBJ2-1,TGCAGCGGGGAAACTAGTGGGGCTTACAATGAGCAGTTCTTC,CSGETSGAYNEQFF
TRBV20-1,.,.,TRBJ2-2,TGCAGTGCTAGGCCTAGGGGGTCTCGGACCGGGGAGCTGTTTTTT,CSARPRGSRTGELFF
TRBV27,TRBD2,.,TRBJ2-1,TGTGCCAGCAGAGCCTACTTAGCGGGGGGGTACAATGAGCAGTTCTTC,CASRAYLAGGYNEQFF
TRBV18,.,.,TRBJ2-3,TGTGCCAGCGCGGACGGAAGGGTGGGCACAGATACGCAGTATTTT,CASADGRVGTDTQYF
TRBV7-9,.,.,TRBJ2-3,TGTGCCAGCAGCCTAACAGGAGCGGACTCAGATACGCAGTATTTT,CASSLTGADSDTQYF
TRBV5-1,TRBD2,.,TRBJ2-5,TGCGCCAGCAGCTTGGGGCTAGCGGGGGTAGAGACCCAGTACTTC,CASSLGLAGVETQYF
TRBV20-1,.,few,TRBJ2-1,TGCAGTGCCGGGTCAGGGGCGAATGAGCAGTTCTTC,CSAGSGANEQFF
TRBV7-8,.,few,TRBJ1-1,TGTGCCAGCAGCTTCAGCTCGACGGAGAACACTGAAGCTTTCTTT,CASSFSSTENTEAFF
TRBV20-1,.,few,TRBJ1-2,TGCAGTGCCTCATCAAACGGTTATGACTATGGCTACACCTTC,CSASSNGYDYGYTF
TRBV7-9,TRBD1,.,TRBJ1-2,TGTGCCAGCAGCGCCCGCAGGGGGACCTATGGCTACACCTTC,CASSARRGTYGYTF
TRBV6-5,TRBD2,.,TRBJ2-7,TGTGCCAGCAAAATAGCGGGGGGGGCCTCCTACGAGCAGTACTTC,CASKIAGGASYEQYF
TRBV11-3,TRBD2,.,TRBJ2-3,TGTGCCAGCAGCTTCGGTTGGGGGGGAACAGATACGCAGTATTTT,CASSFGWGGTDTQYF
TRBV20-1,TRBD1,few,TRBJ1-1,TGCAGTGCTAGACTGACCTGGGACAGCCTGAACACTGAAGCTTTCTTT,CSARLTWDSLNTEAFF
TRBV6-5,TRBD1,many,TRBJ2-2,TGTGCCAGCAGTCCTCCGGGACAGGGGACCGGGGAGCTGTTTTTT,CASSPPGQGTGELFF
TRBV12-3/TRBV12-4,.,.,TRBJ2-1,TGTGCCAGCCGTGGAGGGTCTCGGAATGAGCAGTTCTTC,CASRGGSRNEQFF
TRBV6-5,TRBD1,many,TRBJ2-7,TGTGCCAGCTCCAGACAGGGGTTCGGAAGGCAGTACTTC,CASSRQGFGRQYF
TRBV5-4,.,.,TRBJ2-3,TGTGCCAGCAGAGTTTCAGGGGCAGATACGCAGTATTTT,CASRVSGADTQYF
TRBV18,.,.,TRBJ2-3,TGTGCCAGCTCACCGACCTTCGGCCCAGATACGCAGTATTTT,CASSPTFGPDTQYF
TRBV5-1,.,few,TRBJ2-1,TGCGCCAGCAGCTTGGATTCGGTGTACAATGAGCAGTTCTTC,CASSLDSVYNEQFF
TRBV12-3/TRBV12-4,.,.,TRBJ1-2,TGTGCCAGCAGTAGCCCAGGGCGCTATGGCTACACCTTC,CASSSPGRYGYTF
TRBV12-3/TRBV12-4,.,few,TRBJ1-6,TGTGCCAGCAGACCGACAGACTCCTATAATTCACCCCTCCACTTT,CASRPTDSYNSPLHF
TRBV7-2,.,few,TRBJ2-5,TGTGCCAGCAGCTTAGCGTCCGGTTACCTCCCCCAGATCCAGTACTTC,CASSLASGYLPQIQYF